Shown below are 9 T cell receptor beta chains from a single sample sequenced in a study of cytomegalovirus exposure and HLA in healthy donors. PCR was performed using 60 Vbeta and 13 Jbeta primers. The protocol was immunoSEQ multiplex PCR, while the TCRdb copy is restricted to in-frame clones and leaves out a portion. This sample has about 140,000 clones; 79% occur once, and the top ten carry 5% to 8.5%. The sample comprised PBMCs. Every receptor here comes from a man aged 35 to 55 in good health and CMV-seropositive.

This rearrangement joins TRBV7-8 to TRBJ2-5, with D perhaps TRBD1 (6 bases). The J call may be incorrect, as the DNA end agrees better with TRBJ2-7. Per the germline V gene, CDR1 is SGHVS and CDR2 is FQNEAQ. This CDR3 comprises 15 residues. The chain's CDR3 is CASSLAWDTSYEQYF. Written as DNA, the CDR3 is TGTGCCAGCAGCTTAGCGTGGGACACATCCTACGAGCAGTACTTC.

This clone has only a few counts. The chain employs TRBV7-9 and TRBJ2-6; no firm D call. Trimming took off 0 bases at V and 0 bases at J, with 6 bases between the two ends. The CDR3 is made up of 16 amino acids. Germline V gene sequence: CDR1 SEHNR, CDR2 FQNEAQ (reference sequence). The CDR3 DNA reads as TGTGCCAGCAGCTTAGCTGTGGCCTCTGGGGCCAACGTCCTGACTTTC. As protein: CASSLAVASGANVLTF.

The chain combines TRBV29-1 with TRBJ1-5; possible D gene TRBD1, 5 bases. There are 13 residues in the CDR3. Trimming took off 7 bases at V and 4 bases at J, with 14 bases between the two ends. Germline lookup yields CDR1 SQVTM and CDR2 ANQGSEA. CDR3 sequence: CSARDDLNQPQHF. Written as DNA, the CDR3 is TGCAGCGCGCGGGACGATTTAAATCAGCCCCAGCATTTT.

The chain recombines TRBV5-1 with TRBJ2-3; 9 bases are a match to TRBD1. Germline V gene sequence: CDR1 SGHRS, CDR2 YFSETQ. The CDR3 extends over 16 amino acids. V was pared by 2 bases and J by 5 bases, with 9 bases of the junction left unmatched. The CDR3 reads CASSFAGTGLRDTQYF. CDR3 nucleotide sequence: TGCGCCAGCAGCTTTGCCGGGACAGGGCTGAGAGATACGCAGTATTTT.

This clone came up a few times. The chain has TRBV7-7 and TRBJ2-2; 7 bases align to TRBD2. With 3 bases clipped from V and 2 bases from J, the junction kept 6 bases outside the gene matches. Germline values: CDR1 SSHAT, CDR2 FNYEAQ (reference sequence). The CDR3 spans 16 residues. CDR3 protein: CASSLESGVNTGELFF. The CDR3 nucleotides are TGTGCCAGCAGCTTGGAAAGCGGGGTAAACACCGGGGAGCTGTTTTTT. Drawing the rest from reference TRBV7-7 and TRBJ2-2, the complete variable domain is GAGVSQSPRYKVTKRGQDVTLRCDPISSHATLYWYQQALGQGPEFLTYFNYEAQPDKSGLPSDRFSAERPEGSISTLTIQRTEQRDSAMYRCASSLESGVNTGELFFGEGSRLTVL.

V usage is TRBV5-1 and J usage is TRBJ1-1, with TRBD1 identical over 10 bases. The junction had 2 bases not matched to a gene; V was cut back by 3 bases and J by 6 bases. Germline V gene data show CDR1 as SGHRS and CDR2 as YFSETQ. The CDR3 contains 13 residues. The CDR3 nucleotides read TGCGCCAGCAGCTCAGGACAGGGGGCTGAAGCTTTCTTT. Protein: CASSSGQGAEAFF.

The chain is built from TRBV7-6 and TRBJ1-3; no clear D gene. Trimming took 4 bases from V and 0 from J, leaving 13 bases between them. The germline CDR1 and CDR2 sequences are SGHVS and FNYEAQ. The CDR3 sequence is 16 residues long. The CDR3 nucleotides read TGTGCCAGCAGCTCTTTGTCGGGGATCTCTGGAAACACCATATATTTT. Protein sequence: CASSSLSGISGNTIYF.

The chain couples TRBV15 to TRBJ2-1, with 8 nucleotides matching TRBD2. The CDR3 is 16 amino acids. V gave up 5 bases and J gave up 2 bases; unmatched junction bases: 8. Germline-derived CDR1 and CDR2 are LNHNV and YYDKDF (reference sequence). This CDR3 reads CATSPRTSRPYNEQFF. Here the CDR3 DNA reads TGTGCCACCAGCCCCCGGACTAGCCGGCCCTACAATGAGCAGTTCTTC.

V gene TRBV6-5 combines with J gene TRBJ2-1; perhaps TRBD1 as D (5 bases). Between the trimmed V and J ends, which lost 5 bases and 1 base, there was a span of 6 bases. This CDR3 spans 13 amino acids. Germline CDR1 and CDR2: MNHEY and SVGAGI. CDR3 sequence: CASSHRSYNEQFF. The CDR3 DNA sequence: TGTGCCAGCAGTCACAGGTCCTACAATGAGCAGTTCTTC.